The present T cell receptor beta chain was sequenced within a study of OX40 agonist ivuxolimab in advanced cancers. On the study more broadly: Of mixed ages from about 23 to 85 and averaging roughly 60 years, the group was roughly 85% male. Previous treatment with anti-PD-1, anti-PD-L1 or anti-CTLA-4 therapy was allowed; less than 45% had received some. Regarding the study as a whole: Individuals who were partial responders at 0.1-3.0 mg/kg had clonal expansion that ranked among the lowest. Dose levels from 0.1 to 3.0 mg/kg saw CD4+ and CD8+ blood T cells expand clonally by week 6.

CDR1 ENHRY and CDR2 SYGVKD come from the germline V gene. The CDR3 loop spans 16 amino acids. The junction had 14 bases not matched to a gene; V was cut back by 4 bases and J by 5 bases. Comments on this clone: Antigen: not known.

TCRdb keeps only in-frame clones here, not all; method: immunoSEQ multiplex PCR. The data show fewer than 45,000 clones, around 89% seen once. The chain links TRBV10-3 to TRBJ2-7; 7 nucleotides match TRBD1. The sequenced sample was CD4+ or CD8+ T cells sorted from blood, obtained in a trial of the OX40 agonist ivuxolimab. This TCR came from an adult with an advanced solid tumor such as melanoma, head and neck, liver or kidney cancer. CDR3 sequence reads: CAISGVPGTEFHEQYF. The CDR3 DNA follows: TGTGCCATCAGTGGCGTCCCCGGGACAGAATTTCACGAGCAGTACTTC.